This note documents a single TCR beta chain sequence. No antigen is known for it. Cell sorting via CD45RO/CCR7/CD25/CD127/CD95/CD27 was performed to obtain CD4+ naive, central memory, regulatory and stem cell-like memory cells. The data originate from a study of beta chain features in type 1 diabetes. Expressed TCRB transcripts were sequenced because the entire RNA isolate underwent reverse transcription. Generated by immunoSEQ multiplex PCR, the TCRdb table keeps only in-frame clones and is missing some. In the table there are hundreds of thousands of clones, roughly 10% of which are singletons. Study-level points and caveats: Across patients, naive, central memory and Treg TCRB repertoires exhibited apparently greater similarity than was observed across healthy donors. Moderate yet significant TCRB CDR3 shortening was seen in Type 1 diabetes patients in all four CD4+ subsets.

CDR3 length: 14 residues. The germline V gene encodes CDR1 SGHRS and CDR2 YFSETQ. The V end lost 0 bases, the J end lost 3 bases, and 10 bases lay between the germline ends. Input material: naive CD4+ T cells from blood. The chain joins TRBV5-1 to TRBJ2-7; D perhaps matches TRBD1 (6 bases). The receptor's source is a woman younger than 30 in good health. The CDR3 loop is CASSLAGQSYEQYF. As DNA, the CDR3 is TGCGCCAGCAGCTTGGCGGGACAAAGCTACGAGCAGTACTTC.